The present TCR beta chain was sequenced within a study of shared clonotypes between healthy human individuals. On the study more broadly: There were three CD4 naive, three CD4 memory, two CD8 naive and one CD8 memory plates per donor.

Losses at the gene ends were 3 bases for V and 7 bases for J; bases not matched to a gene: 7. The CDR3 consists of 16 residues. CDR1 and CDR2 (germline): SGHRS, YFSETQ. Libraries were prepared by immunoSEQ multiplex PCR; TCRdb keeps only in-frame clonotypes and omits some of them. The sample has 1,400,000 or so clones, 97% to 99% seen once. General study results and limits: Generation of non-shared clonotypes was less probable than generation of clonotypes shared by all four donors. An expected dependence of interdonor clonotype sharing on sequencing depth was noted. Only blood samples were collected, and tissue repertoires likely differ.

In this sample, this clone turned up once. What it recognizes is unknown. The chain uses TRBV5-1 and TRBJ2-2; 12 bases agree with TRBD2. The sample consisted of naive CD4+ T cells sorted from blood. As for subset: CD45RA+ positively selected. The receptor's source is a man aged 25 to 40 in good health. The CDR3: CASSWTSGKGGGELFF. The CDR3 nucleotides are TGCGCCAGCAGCTGGACTAGCGGGAAAGGGGGCGGGGAGCTGTTTTTT.